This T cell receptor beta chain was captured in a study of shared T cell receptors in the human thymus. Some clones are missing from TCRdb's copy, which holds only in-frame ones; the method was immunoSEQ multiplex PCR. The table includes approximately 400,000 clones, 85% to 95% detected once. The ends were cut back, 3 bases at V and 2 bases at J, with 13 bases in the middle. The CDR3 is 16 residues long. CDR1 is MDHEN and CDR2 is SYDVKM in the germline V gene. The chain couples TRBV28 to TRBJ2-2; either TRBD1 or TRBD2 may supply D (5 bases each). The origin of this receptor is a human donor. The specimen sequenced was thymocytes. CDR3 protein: CASSFTGTDNTGELFF. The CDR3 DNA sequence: TGTGCCAGCAGTTTTACCGGGACGGATAACACCGGGGAGCTGTTTTTT.